One and the same sample provided the 2 T cell receptor beta chains below, sequenced in a study of blood T cells in healthy people across ages. The second PCR ran about 6 to 11 cycles with a sample-barcoded 5' primer and J-beta primers. In TCRdb, the 5' RACE reads were re-called with MiXCR into one record per CDR3 protein. Here the sample spans 1.2 million to 1.5 million distinct CDR3 sequences, about 43% being singletons. The sequencing input was blood. The receptors were gathered from a woman aged 18-29 years in good health.

A few counts support this clonotype. V gene TRBV5-1 combines with J gene TRBJ2-5; 9 positions match TRBD2. The CDR3 has 15 residues. CDR1 SGHRS and CDR2 YFSETQ come from the germline V gene. With V trimmed by 2 bases and J by 11 bases, 13 bases remained unmatched. The CDR3 coding sequence is TGCGCCAGCAGCTTCCCTACTAGCGGGTTGGATGAGCAGTACTTC. Protein product: CASSFPTSGLDEQYF.

A few counts support this clonotype. V and J are TRBV20-1 and TRBJ2-1, with no clear D. CDR1 and CDR2 from the germline V gene are DFQATT and SNEGSKA (reference sequence). The V end was cut by 8 bases, the J end by 10 bases, with 15 bases between. This CDR3 comprises 11 residues. The CDR3 is CSPQALREQFF. The DNA for the CDR3 is TGCAGTCCCCAGGCCCTCCGAGAGCAGTTCTTC.